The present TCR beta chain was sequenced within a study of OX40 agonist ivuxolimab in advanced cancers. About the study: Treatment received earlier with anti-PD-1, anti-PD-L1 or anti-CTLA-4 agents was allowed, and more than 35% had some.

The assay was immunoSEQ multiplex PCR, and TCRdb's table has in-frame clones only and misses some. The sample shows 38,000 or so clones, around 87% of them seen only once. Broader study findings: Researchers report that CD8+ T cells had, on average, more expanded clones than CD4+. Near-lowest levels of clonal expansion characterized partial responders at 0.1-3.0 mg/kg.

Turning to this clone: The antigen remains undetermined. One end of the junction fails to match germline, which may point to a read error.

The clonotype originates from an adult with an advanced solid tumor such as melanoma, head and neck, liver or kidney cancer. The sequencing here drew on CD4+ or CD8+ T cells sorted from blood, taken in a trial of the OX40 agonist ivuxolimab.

CDR3 region: CAGRTYTSNQPQHF. In DNA, the CDR3 is TGTGCCGGCAGGACATACACGAGCAATCAGCCCCAGCATTTT. The V call is TRBV27, the J call TRBJ1-5, with D tentatively TRBD1 (5 bases). The CDR3 is made up of 14 amino acids. Germline CDR1 reads MNHEY; CDR2 reads SMNVEV (reference sequence).